Given below is one TCR beta chain in context. The data were taken from a study of response to subunit inactivated influenza vaccine. This CDR3 has 14 residues. V lost 7 bases, J lost 4 bases, and 7 bases stayed unmatched. TCRdb fed the RT-PCR reads into MiXCR, producing one record per CDR3 protein. The repertoire consists of 860,000 or so distinct CDR3 sequences, with roughly 20% occurring once and the leading ten covering about 9.4%. Sequences were derived from PBMCs from blood, sampled 4 to 6 days after vaccination. V gene TRBV12-3 or TRBV12-4 combines with J gene TRBJ2-3, with TRBD2 matching 8 bases. This clonotype originated in a man aged 50-59 years who received an inactivated influenza vaccine. CDR3 nucleotide sequence: TGTGCCAGCACCGGGACTAGTTTCGCAGATACGCAGTATTTT. This codes for CASTGTSFADTQYF.